This T cell receptor (beta chain) comes out of a study of beta chain features in type 1 diabetes. Since all of the isolated RNA was reverse transcribed, expressed TCRB transcripts were what got sequenced. TCRdb's table, derived via immunoSEQ multiplex PCR, lists solely in-frame clones and lacks some. The data contain approximately 170,000 clones, approximately 7.8% of them seen just once; the ten biggest clones take up around 0.94%. Points on this clone: Its antigen is as yet unknown.

Researchers reported sorting CD4+ naive, central memory, regulatory and stem cell-like memory cells via CD45RO/CCR7/CD25/CD127/CD95/CD27. Germline loops: CDR1 LGHNA, CDR2 YSLEER. The CDR3 is 13 amino acids. Trimming at V came to 3 bases and at J to 5 bases, leaving 2 bases not matched to a gene. Study-level results: Patients with Type 1 diabetes showed moderately but significantly shorter TCRB CDR3s in all four CD4+ subsets. A closer apparent resemblance between naive, central memory and Treg TCRB repertoires was seen in patients than in healthy donors. The cDNA sequencing approach could over-represent high-TCR-expressing cells.

The sequenced sample consisted of central memory CD4+ T cells from blood. The chain links TRBV4-3 to TRBJ2-7, with 9 bases matching TRBD1. This clonotype was obtained from a woman in her thirties or forties with type 1 diabetes. This CDR3 reads CASSQRTGDEQYF. DNA for the CDR3: TGCGCCAGCAGCCAGAGGACAGGGGACGAGCAGTACTTC.